These 21 T cell receptor beta chains originate from one sample sequenced in a study of CD8+ T cells in alopecia areata (dated by TCRdb to 2017 to 2018). The method behind the library was the immunoSEQ multiplex PCR assay. RNA was extracted from all samples and reverse transcribed into cDNA as template for TCR sequencing. TCRdb re-hosts the immuneACCESS table, in-frame sequences only. Its copies lack some clones; in the studies checked, an unresolved V gene accounts for under half of them, and the cause for the rest is not known. Counted in this sample were 210,000 or so clones; approximately 65% of them appeared once. The biggest ten clones account for 0.95% to 1.5% of the sample. Explained via the paper, the treatment or condition label denotes: oral pan-JAK inhibitor, 5-10 mg twice daily. Specimen: CD4+ T cells sorted from blood, collected between weeks 44 and 45, from a patient treated with tofacitinib. These receptors came from a human donor with alopecia areata.

This clone has just a few counts. The CDR3 protein is CASSDRGTNYGYTF. The CDR3 nucleotides are TGTGCCAGCTCAGACAGGGGAACGAACTATGGCTACACCTTC. This chain connects TRBV18 to TRBJ1-2, with 8 bases fitting TRBD1. Trimming at V came to 5 bases and at J to 2 bases, leaving 4 bases not matched to a gene. The CDR3 has 14 amino acids. Germline V lookup: CDR1 KGHSH, CDR2 LQKENI.

The V gene is TRBV2, the J gene TRBJ2-3, with D tentatively TRBD2 (6 bases). V lost 8 bases to trimming and J lost 0 bases, with 6 bases between them. Germline lookup yields CDR1 SNHLY and CDR2 FYNNEI. This CDR3 has 12 residues. The CDR3 nucleotides read TGTGCCAGCGCGGGAAGCACAGATACGCAGTATTTT. This gives the protein CASAGSTDTQYF.

CDR3 DNA sequence: TGCAGCGTTATCTTTCCCCCAGGGGGACACACGGGTGGCAATCAGCCCCAGCATTTT. Its protein product is CSVIFPPGGHTGGNQPQHF. The chain has TRBV29-1 and TRBJ1-5; 7 bases agree with TRBD1. CDR3 length: 19 residues. From germline, CDR1 is SQVTM and CDR2 ANQGSEA. The trim removed 5 bases at V and 2 bases at J, leaving 21 bases unmatched.

V is TRBV2 and J is TRBJ2-3; D is perhaps TRBD2 (6 bases). CDR1 is SNHLY and CDR2 is FYNNEI in the germline V gene. V shed 8 bases and J shed 4 bases, with 10 bases lying between them. The CDR3 loop spans 12 amino acids. The CDR3 nucleotides are TGTGCCAGCGTAAGACTAGCAGATACGCAGTATTTT. It codes for CASVRLADTQYF.

The rearrangement uses TRBV11-2 and TRBJ1-6; D gene unclear. The germline gives CDR1 SGHAT, CDR2 FQNNGV. The CDR3 loop spans 16 amino acids. V dropped 5 bases and J dropped 0 bases, with 11 bases sitting between them. The CDR3 DNA reads as TGTGCCAGCAGCCCCGGCCTGAGCTCCTATAATTCACCCCTCCACTTT. This encodes CASSPGLSSYNSPLHF.

This chain connects TRBV14 to TRBJ1-1; D may be TRBD1 (5 bases). V lost 4 bases to trimming and J lost 8 bases, with 17 bases between them. This CDR3 contains 14 residues. Germline V gene lookup returns CDR1 SGHDN and CDR2 FVKESK. The CDR3 protein is CASSPPGAGPEAFF. The CDR3 DNA reads as TGTGCCAGCAGCCCTCCTGGAGCGGGACCAGAAGCTTTCTTT.

This clone showed up many times. The genes are TRBV19 and TRBJ2-3; no clear D. The V end was cut by 6 bases, the J end by 0 bases, with 16 bases between. Germline V gene data show CDR1 as LNHDA and CDR2 as SQIVND (reference sequence). The CDR3 runs to 16 residues. The CDR3 DNA follows: TGTGCCAGTAGCCCGTTGAAGGGAACTAGCACAGATACGCAGTATTTT. It yields the protein CASSPLKGTSTDTQYF.

The rearrangement joins TRBV29-1 to TRBJ2-3; possible D gene TRBD2, 7 bases. This CDR3 has 12 residues. The V and J ends lost 4 bases and 4 bases respectively, with 9 bases between them. Germline V CDR1 and CDR2: SQVTM, ANQGSEA. CDR3 nucleotide sequence: TGCAGCGTTGTCGGGGGGCCAGATACGCAGTATTTT. It specifies CSVVGGPDTQYF.

This clone was seen more than once but under ten times. The chain recombines TRBV5-6 with TRBJ2-7, with TRBD1 matching over 7 bases. CDR3 length: 15 amino acids. The germline gives CDR1 SGHDT, CDR2 YYEEEE. V shed 4 bases, J shed 3 bases, and the junction held 10 bases outside the gene matches. CDR3 bases: TGTGCCAGCAGCCTGGGGGACAGCAGGATCTACGAGCAGTACTTC. This gives the protein CASSLGDSRIYEQYF.

The chain carries TRBV6-4 and TRBJ1-2, with D possibly TRBD1 on 5 matching bases. The germline V and J ends were trimmed by 7 bases and 7 bases, with 19 bases remaining between them. Germline V lookup: CDR1 MRHNA, CDR2 SNTAGT. The CDR3 loop spans 14 amino acids. For the CDR3, the DNA is TGTGCCAGCATCATACTTGGGACTACGAGTGGCTACACCTTC. It specifies CASIILGTTSGYTF.

The chain carries TRBV30 and TRBJ1-1, with D maybe TRBD1 (6 bases). This CDR3 is built from 14 residues. Per the germline V gene, CDR1 is GTSNPN and CDR2 is SVGIG (reference sequence). Trimming shortened V by 5 bases and J by 6 bases, and 19 bases separated the two germline ends. CDR3 DNA: TGTGCCTGGGAACCTCTAACAGGGACGGCTGAAGCTTTCTTT. Translating it yields CAWEPLTGTAEAFF.

This clone was detected only a few times. Distinct nucleotide sequences in the sample also encode this CDR3. V is TRBV11-2 and J is TRBJ1-3, with unresolved D. Germline lookup yields CDR1 SGHAT and CDR2 FQNNGV. The CDR3 runs to 14 residues. The V gene lost 4 bases and the J gene lost 0 bases, with 7 bases spanning the gap. CDR3 sequence: CASSSRVSGNTIYF. CDR3 in DNA: TGTGCCAGCAGCTCTAGGGTCTCTGGAAACACCATATATTTT.

The rearrangement joins TRBV7-3 to TRBJ2-5; D tentatively reads TRBD1 or TRBD2 (5 bases each). Per germline, CDR1 SGHTA and CDR2 FQGTGA. The V gene lost 5 bases and the J gene lost 7 bases, with 14 bases spanning the gap. The CDR3 runs to 13 residues. The CDR3 here is CASSPALGGTQYF. CDR3 bases: TGTGCCAGCAGCCCCGCACTTGGGGGGACCCAGTACTTC.

The chain joins TRBV7-6 to TRBJ2-2, with 9 positions matching TRBD2. The CDR3 has 15 residues. Germline lookup yields CDR1 SGHVS and CDR2 FNYEAQ. V was pared by 5 bases and J by 6 bases, with 7 bases of the junction left unmatched. The CDR3 DNA reads TGTGCCAGCAGCCCGGGCGGGACTAGCCCCGGGGAGCTGTTTTTT. This translates into CASSPGGTSPGELFF.

The rearrangement joins TRBV15 to TRBJ1-2; TRBD1 matches at 9 bases. CDR1 is LNHNV, CDR2 YYDKDF, per germline (reference sequence). V shed 3 bases, J shed 3 bases, and the junction held 2 bases outside the gene matches. The CDR3 sequence is 14 residues long. CDR3 DNA sequence: TGTGCCACCAGCAGGGACAGGGGAGACTATGGCTACACCTTC. Its translation: CATSRDRGDYGYTF. The entire variable domain, with the rest obtained from reference TRBV15 and TRBJ1-2, is as follows: DAMVIQNPRYQVTQFGKPVTLSCSQTLNHNVMYWYQQKSSQAPKLLFHYYDKDFNNEADTPDNFQSRRPNTSFCFLDIRSPGLGDTAMYLCATSRDRGDYGYTFGSGTRLTVV.

This clone has just a few counts. A far larger clone is off by one base, so a read error is likely. At the DNA level, this CDR3 is encoded by other sequences in the same sample as well. The V and J genes are TRBV5-1 and TRBJ1-3; 8 positions agree with TRBD1. Germline lookup yields CDR1 SGHRS and CDR2 YFSETQ. The CDR3 consists of 16 residues. V was clipped by 3 bases and J by 0 bases; unmatched bases: 5. Here the CDR3 reads CASSSGQGLSGNTIYF. CDR3 bases: TGCGCCAGCAGCTCTGGACAGGGCCTCTCTGGAAACACCATATATTTT.

The chain uses TRBV5-6 and TRBJ1-6; possibly TRBD1 for D (5 bases). Germline V CDR1 and CDR2: SGHDT, YYEEEE. The CDR3 totals 16 residues. The germline V and J ends were trimmed by 0 bases and 2 bases, with 9 bases remaining between them. DNA for the CDR3: TGTGCCAGCAGCTTGGGAGGGGTGACCTATAATTCACCCCTCCACTTT. Protein product: CASSLGGVTYNSPLHF.

This clone was seen just once. The chain uses TRBV30 and TRBJ1-2; D ambiguous. V lost 3 bases, J lost 7 bases, and 18 bases lay in between. This CDR3 has 14 amino acids. The V gene's germline CDR1 is GTSNPN and CDR2 SVGIG (reference sequence). In nucleotides, the CDR3 is TGTGCCTGGAGAGGTGGAGCCTCGGGTAGTGGCTACACCTTC. It encodes CAWRGGASGSGYTF. Complete variable domain (other parts from reference TRBV30 and TRBJ1-2): SQTIHQWPATLVQPVGSPLSLECTVEGTSNPNLYWYRQAAGRGLQLLFYSVGIGQISSEVPQNLSASRPQDRQFILSSKKLLLSDSGFYLCAWRGGASGSGYTFGSGTRLTVV.

This chain joins TRBV29-1 and TRBJ1-1; 9 nucleotides match TRBD1. The CDR3 extends over 14 amino acids. Germline V gives CDR1 SQVTM, CDR2 ANQGSEA. J gave up 5 bases and V 6 bases, and 10 bases lay outside the gene matches. CDR3 sequence: CSVVPGQGRTEAFF. In DNA form, the CDR3 reads TGCAGCGTGGTACCGGGACAGGGAAGGACTGAAGCTTTCTTT.

V usage is TRBV10-2 and J usage is TRBJ1-5, with D possibly being TRBD1 (6 bases). Germline V gene data show CDR1 as WSHSY and CDR2 as SAAADI. The CDR3 sequence is 15 residues long. With 4 bases removed from V and 4 bases from J, the gap between germline ends came to 14 bases. The CDR3 reads CASSAQTGENQPQHF. CDR3 bases: TGCGCCAGCAGTGCTCAGACAGGAGAAAATCAGCCCCAGCATTTT.

This chain links TRBV14 with TRBJ2-7; 7 bases match TRBD1. After removal of 1 base from V and 2 bases from J, the junction contained 2 bases not matched to a gene. Germline CDR1 SGHDN, CDR2 FVKESK. The CDR3 is 14 amino acids. CDR3 bases: TGTGCCAGCAGCCAAGTCGGGACAGCCTACGAGCAGTACTTC. Translating it yields CASSQVGTAYEQYF.